This T cell receptor (beta chain) is from a study of metastatic and nonmetastatic thyroid tumors. No patient received treatment before thyroid surgery. Using MiXCR, TCRdb reanalyzed the PCR reads. The profile shows roughly 40,000 clones, about a sixth of them singletons. V was trimmed by 5 bases and J by 6 bases, leaving 13 bases between them. CDR1 and CDR2 from the germline V gene are LGHNA and YNFKEQ. The length of the CDR3 is 14 residues. This clone came up many times. V is TRBV4-2 and J is TRBJ2-2, with D tentatively TRBD1 or TRBD2 (5 bases each). Sequenced material: blood. The TCR originated in a male donor with papillary thyroid cancer or a benign thyroid nodule (not recorded which). Some clones in this sample may be carry-over from other donors' samples. The chain's CDR3 is CASSDNRRPGELFF. The CDR3 nucleotides read TGTGCCAGCAGCGATAACAGGAGGCCCGGGGAGCTGTTTTTT.